Listed below are T cell receptor beta chains from one sample, sequenced in a study of human T cells and chemical hapten exposure. One entry per CDR3 protein, called by TCRdb with MiXCR from the RACE reads. The data hold about 70,000 distinct CDR3 sequences, with approximately 9.4% observed a single time. The sequencing used whole blood, collected in connection with sensitization to the hapten diphenylcyclopropenone (DPC). These receptors all stem from a woman in her 40s with alopecia areata. Some clones in this sample may be carry-over from other donors' samples. CDR3s include the opening cysteine and the closing phenylalanine or tryptophan. Each record gives: V gene, D gene, J gene, clone size, CDR3 DNA, CDR3 protein. D genes are given only for firm matches. The listing skips clone size in some rows; elsewhere it reads once, few, many or a size class.

TRBV11-2	NA	TRBJ2-5	many	TGTGCCAGCAGCGCAGGGGCAGGGACCCTACGACGGACGGAAGAGACCCAGTACTTC	CASSAGAGTLRRTEETQYF
TRBV20-1	NA	TRBJ2-3	NA	TGCAGTGCTAGACCCACTACAGGGCACACAGATACGCAGTATTTT	CSARPTTGHTDTQYF
TRBV3-1	NA	TRBJ2-5	many	TGTGCCAGCAGCCAGGGGCAGGGCTTGGGAGAGACCCAGTACTTC	CASSQGQGLGETQYF
TRBV6-6	NA	TRBJ2-2	many	TGTGCCAGCAGTTACGGTGTGTGGCGGCAGAACACCGGGGAGCTGTTTTTT	CASSYGVWRQNTGELFF
TRBV9	NA	TRBJ1-3	many	TGTGCCAGCAGCGTAGAAGGCTCTGGAAACACCATATATTTT	CASSVEGSGNTIYF
TRBV6-2/TRBV6-3	NA	TRBJ2-7	NA	TGTGCCAGCCTATCCGACAGACCCTACGAGCAGTACTTC	CASLSDRPYEQYF
TRBV13	TRBD1	TRBJ1-2	few	TGTGCCAGCAGCTTATGGGGGACAGGGGACTATGGCTACACCTTC	CASSLWGTGDYGYTF
TRBV18	TRBD1	TRBJ1-2	many	TGTGCCAGCTCACAACCCGGGACAGGCGGTAACTATGGCTACACCTTC	CASSQPGTGGNYGYTF
TRBV7-2	NA	TRBJ2-1	NA	TGTGCCAGCAGCTTAAACCCGTCCTACAATGAGCAGTTCTTC	CASSLNPSYNEQFF
TRBV19	NA	TRBJ2-1	many	TGTGCCAGTAGTATAGTAGGGGGGACATCCTACAATGAGCAGTTCTTC	CASSIVGGTSYNEQFF
TRBV9	TRBD1	TRBJ1-2	NA	TGTGCCAGCAGCCCGGTGACAGGGATCGGCTACACCTTC	CASSPVTGIGYTF
TRBV10-3	TRBD1	TRBJ1-2	NA	TGTGCCATCAGTAAAAACCGTCCCGGGACAGGGGAGGGTGGCTACACCTTC	CAISKNRPGTGEGGYTF
TRBV7-9	NA	TRBJ1-1	many	TGTGCCAGCACCTTAGCGGAAAACACTGAAGCTTTCTTT	CASTLAENTEAFF
TRBV30	NA	TRBJ2-2	few	TGTGCCTGGAGTGTCCGGGGCGCTGTCGGGGAGCTGTTTTTT	CAWSVRGAVGELFF
TRBV12-3/TRBV12-4	NA	TRBJ2-6	many	TGTGCCAGCAGTTCCTTAGGTACCTCTGGGGCCAACGTCCTGACTTTC	CASSSLGTSGANVLTF
TRBV25-1	NA	TRBJ1-1	many	TGTGCCAGCAGTGAATACGGTTTCACAGGAAACACTGAAGCTTTCTTT	CASSEYGFTGNTEAFF
TRBV7-2	NA	TRBJ2-4	NA	TGTGCCAGCAGCTTAGGCCACCCCGGGGAGGCTTCAGCCAAAAACATTCAGTACTTC	CASSLGHPGEASAKNIQYF
TRBV7-2	TRBD1	TRBJ1-2	many	TGTGCCAGCAGCTTCCAGGGGGCTCGGAGTGGCTACACCTTC	CASSFQGARSGYTF
TRBV19	TRBD1	TRBJ1-2	few	TGTGCCAGTAGCCCCCAGGGGGCGTCCGGCTACACCTTC	CASSPQGASGYTF
TRBV7-6	NA	TRBJ2-3	many	TGTGCCAGCAGCTTCAACTCGCTACAGGATGATACGCAGTATTTT	CASSFNSLQDDTQYF
TRBV6-2/TRBV6-3	TRBD1	TRBJ2-3	NA	TGTGCCAGCAGTTCCCTGGGACAGCGAGATACGCAGTATTTT	CASSSLGQRDTQYF
TRBV7-6	NA	TRBJ2-3	NA	TGTGCCAGCAGCTTAGGGGGGGGCGTGGATACGCAGTATTTT	CASSLGGGVDTQYF
TRBV6-2/TRBV6-3	NA	TRBJ1-5	few	TGTGCCAGCGGGGGCCTCTGGGGGAATCAGCCCCAGCATTTT	CASGGLWGNQPQHF
TRBV27	NA	TRBJ2-7	NA	TGTGCCACCGGACACGGGGGTAGCTCCTACGAGCAGTACTTC	CATGHGGSSYEQYF
TRBV29-1	NA	TRBJ1-1	few	TGCAGCGCAGGGAACACTGAAGCTTTCTTT	CSAGNTEAFF
TRBV4-1	TRBD1	TRBJ2-2	NA	TGCGCCAGCAGCCAAGATGGGGGTCAGGGGGCTAACACCGGGGAGCTGTTTTTT	CASSQDGGQGANTGELFF
TRBV10-2	TRBD1	TRBJ1-6	many	TGCGCCAGCAGGGATCCCGGGACAGGGCTCCCCCTCCACTTT	CASRDPGTGLPLHF
TRBV12-3/TRBV12-4	NA	TRBJ1-1	many	TGTGCCAGCAGTTTGACGGCCGGGTGGAACACTGAAGCTTTCTTT	CASSLTAGWNTEAFF
TRBV7-6	TRBD1	TRBJ2-2	many	TGTGCCAGCAGACGGACAGGGGCTACCGGGGAGCTGTTTTTT	CASRRTGATGELFF
TRBV29-1	TRBD2	TRBJ2-2	NA	TGCAGCGTCCAAGGCACCCGCGGGGGTGGCGGGGAGCTGTTTTTT	CSVQGTRGGGGELFF
TRBV6-1	TRBD2	TRBJ2-1	many	TGTGCCAGCAGGAATAGCGGGGGGGCAGGTAATGAGCAGTTCTTC	CASRNSGGAGNEQFF
TRBV19	NA	TRBJ2-4	many	TGTGCCAGTAGTATCTCGCTGGGCACCAAAAACATTCAGTACTTC	CASSISLGTKNIQYF
TRBV9	NA	TRBJ1-2	once	TGTGCCAGCAGCGTAGATGGGACAAACTATGGCTACACCTTC	CASSVDGTNYGYTF
TRBV7-2	NA	TRBJ2-1	many	TGTGCCAGCAGCTTAGGCGGCTATGAGCAGTTCTTC	CASSLGGYEQFF
TRBV25-1	NA	TRBJ1-6	many	TGTGCCAGCAGTGGGTTCGGGGTGTCCTATAATTCACCCCTCCACTTT	CASSGFGVSYNSPLHF
TRBV28	NA	TRBJ1-6	many	TGTGCCAGCGGAATAAATTCACCCCTCCACTTT	CASGINSPLHF
TRBV12-3/TRBV12-4	NA	TRBJ2-4	many	TGTGCCAGCAGGGGATCTTCGGGGGCCACCGGAGGAGCCAAAAACATTCAGTACTTC	CASRGSSGATGGAKNIQYF
TRBV10-3	NA	TRBJ2-5	many	TGTGCCATCAGTGAGTCAGGGAATCCTACGGAGACCCAGTACTTC	CAISESGNPTETQYF
TRBV25-1	TRBD2	TRBJ2-5	few	TGTGCCAGCAGTGAAGCGGGGGTACCACAAGAGACCCAGTACTTC	CASSEAGVPQETQYF
TRBV11-2	NA	TRBJ1-5	few	TGTGCCAGCAGCTTAAGTTCAGGCTTCAGCAATCAGCCCCAGCATTTT	CASSLSSGFSNQPQHF
TRBV3-1	TRBD1	TRBJ1-1	NA	TGTGCCAGCAGCCGACAGGGAATGAACACTGAAGCTTTCTTT	CASSRQGMNTEAFF
TRBV2	TRBD1	TRBJ1-5	many	TGTGCCAGCAGGATGGGACAGATGGATCATCAGCCCCAGCATTTT	CASRMGQMDHQPQHF
TRBV20-1	TRBD1	TRBJ2-1	many	TGCAGTGCTAGGGTTACAGGGGGATCCTACAATGAGCAGTTCTTC	CSARVTGGSYNEQFF
TRBV7-2	NA	TRBJ2-4	many	TGTGCCAGCAGCCCCAGGGACGTGGTGAGATCAGCCAAAAACATTCAGTACTTC	CASSPRDVVRSAKNIQYF
TRBV20-1	TRBD2	TRBJ2-7	many	TGCAGTGCCCAGAGCGGGGAGACTTTTGACGAGCAGTACTTC	CSAQSGETFDEQYF
TRBV10-3	TRBD2	TRBJ2-3	many	TGTGCCACCGATAACCGGGGGGGCCTCTTCGCAGATACGCAGTATTTT	CATDNRGGLFADTQYF
TRBV4-3	NA	TRBJ1-6	many	TGCGCCAGCAGCCAAGATGGGCAGGAAAACGGCGAGCGTTCACCCCTCCACTTT	CASSQDGQENGERSPLHF
TRBV6-6	NA	TRBJ1-5	NA	TGTGCCAGCAGTTACGGGGGGGGTCAGCCCCAGCATTTT	CASSYGGGQPQHF